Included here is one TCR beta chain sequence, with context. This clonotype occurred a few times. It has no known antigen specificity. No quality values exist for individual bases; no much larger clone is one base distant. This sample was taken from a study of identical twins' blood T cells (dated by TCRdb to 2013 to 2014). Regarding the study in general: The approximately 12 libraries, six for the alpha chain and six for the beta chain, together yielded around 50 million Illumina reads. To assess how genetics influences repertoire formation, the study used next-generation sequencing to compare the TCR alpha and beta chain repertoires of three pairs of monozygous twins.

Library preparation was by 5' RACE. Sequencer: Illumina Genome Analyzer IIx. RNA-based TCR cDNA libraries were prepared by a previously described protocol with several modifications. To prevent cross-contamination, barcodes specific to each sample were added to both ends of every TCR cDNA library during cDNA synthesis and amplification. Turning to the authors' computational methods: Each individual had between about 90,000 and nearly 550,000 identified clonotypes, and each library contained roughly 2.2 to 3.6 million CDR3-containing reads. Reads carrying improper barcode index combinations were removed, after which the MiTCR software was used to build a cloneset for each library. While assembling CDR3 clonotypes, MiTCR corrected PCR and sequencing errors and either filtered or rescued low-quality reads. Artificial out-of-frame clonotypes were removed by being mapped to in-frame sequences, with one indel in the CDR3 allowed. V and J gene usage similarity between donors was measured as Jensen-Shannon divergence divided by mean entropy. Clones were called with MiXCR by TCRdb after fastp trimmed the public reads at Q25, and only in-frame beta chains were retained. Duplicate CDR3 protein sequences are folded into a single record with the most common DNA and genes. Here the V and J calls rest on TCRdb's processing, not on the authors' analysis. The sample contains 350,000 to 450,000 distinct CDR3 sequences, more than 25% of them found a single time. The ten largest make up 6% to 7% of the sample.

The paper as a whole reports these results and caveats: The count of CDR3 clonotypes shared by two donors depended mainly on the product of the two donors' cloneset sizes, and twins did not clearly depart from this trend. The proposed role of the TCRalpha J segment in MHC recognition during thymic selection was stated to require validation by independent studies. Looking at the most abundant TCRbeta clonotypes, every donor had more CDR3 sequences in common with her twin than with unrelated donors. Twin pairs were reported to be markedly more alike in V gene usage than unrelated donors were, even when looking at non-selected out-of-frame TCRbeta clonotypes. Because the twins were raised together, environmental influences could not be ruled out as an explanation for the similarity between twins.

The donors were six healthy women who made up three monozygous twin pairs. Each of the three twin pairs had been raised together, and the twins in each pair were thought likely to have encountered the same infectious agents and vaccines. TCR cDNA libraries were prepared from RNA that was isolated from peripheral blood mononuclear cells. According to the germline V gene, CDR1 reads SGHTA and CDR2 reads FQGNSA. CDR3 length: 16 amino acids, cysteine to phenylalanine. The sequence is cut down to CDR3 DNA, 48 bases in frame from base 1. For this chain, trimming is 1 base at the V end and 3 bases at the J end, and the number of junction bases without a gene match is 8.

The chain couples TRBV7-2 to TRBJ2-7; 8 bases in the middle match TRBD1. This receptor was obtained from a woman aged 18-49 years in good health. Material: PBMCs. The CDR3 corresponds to CASSLVADRGSYEQYF. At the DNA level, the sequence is TGTGCCAGCAGCTTAGTAGCTGACAGGGGAAGCTACGAGCAGTACTTC. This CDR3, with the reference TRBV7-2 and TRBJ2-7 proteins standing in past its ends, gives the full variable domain GAGVSQSPSNKVTEKGKDVELRCDPISGHTALYWYRQSLGQGLEFLIYFQGNSAPDKSGLPSDRFSAERTGGSVSTLTIQRTQQEDSAVYLCASSLVADRGSYEQYFGPGTRLTVT.